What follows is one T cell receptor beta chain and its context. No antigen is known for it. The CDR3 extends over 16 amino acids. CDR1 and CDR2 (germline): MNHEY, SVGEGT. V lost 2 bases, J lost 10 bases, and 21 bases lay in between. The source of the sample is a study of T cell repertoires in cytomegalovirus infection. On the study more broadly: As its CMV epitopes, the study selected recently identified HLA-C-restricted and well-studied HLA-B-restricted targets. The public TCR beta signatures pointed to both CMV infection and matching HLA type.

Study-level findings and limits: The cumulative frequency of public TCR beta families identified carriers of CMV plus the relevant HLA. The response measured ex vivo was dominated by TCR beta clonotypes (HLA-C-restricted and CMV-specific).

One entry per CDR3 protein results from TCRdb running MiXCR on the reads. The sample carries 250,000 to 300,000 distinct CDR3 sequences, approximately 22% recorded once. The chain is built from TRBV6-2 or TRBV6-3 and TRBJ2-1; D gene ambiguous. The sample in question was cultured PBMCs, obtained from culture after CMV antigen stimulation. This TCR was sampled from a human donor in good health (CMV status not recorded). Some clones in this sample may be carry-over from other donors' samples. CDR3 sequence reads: CASSYRRANRAAEQFF. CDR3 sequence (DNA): TGTGCCAGCAGTTACCGACGCGCTAATCGGGCAGCCGAGCAGTTCTTC.